This is a list of T cell receptor beta chains from one sample in a study of blood T cell repertoires in COVID-19. Assay used: immunoSEQ multiplex PCR; TCRdb lists only in-frame clones, some missing. Of tens of thousands of clones listed, more than 75% are singletons. The sequencing input was peripheral blood. The source is a man aged 50 to 60 with active or convalescent COVID-19. Each CDR3 is given with its conserved first and last residue. A D gene is named only where the DNA matches it firmly. Clone sizes are given selectively: once, few, many, or a class where the clone is expanded.

v_call,d_call,clone_size,j_call,cdr3_aa,cdr3_nt
TRBV5-1,TRBD1,.,TRBJ2-7,CASSIGDRAYEQYF,TGCGCCAGCAGTATTGGGGACAGGGCCTACGAGCAGTACTTC
TRBV5-4,TRBD2,.,TRBJ2-5,CASSSGGNQETQYF,TGTGCCAGCAGCTCCGGGGGGAACCAAGAGACCCAGTACTTC
TRBV11-2,.,few,TRBJ2-7,CASSLQVRADEQYF,TGTGCCAGCAGCTTACAGGTCAGGGCCGACGAGCAGTACTTC
TRBV10-3,.,.,TRBJ1-6,CAPTGQTNSPLHF,TGTGCCCCCACCGGACAGACAAATTCACCCCTCCACTTT
TRBV7-2,TRBD2,.,TRBJ2-5,CASSPGLATGTQYF,TGTGCCAGCAGCCCGGGACTAGCGACTGGGACCCAGTACTTC
TRBV5-1,TRBD1,.,TRBJ2-3,CASSPGQGTDTQYF,TGCGCCAGCAGCCCCGGACAGGGCACAGATACGCAGTATTTT
TRBV7-9,.,.,TRBJ1-6,CASSLVTLGDSPLHF,TGTGCCAGCAGCTTAGTCACCTTGGGAGATTCACCCCTCCACTTT
TRBV2,.,few,TRBJ1-5,CASSVGDRNNQPQHF,TGTGCCAGCAGCGTAGGGGATCGGAACAATCAGCCCCAGCATTTT
TRBV28,TRBD1,.,TRBJ2-2,CASRYIDRAHGELFF,TGTGCCAGCAGGTACATCGACAGGGCACACGGGGAGCTGTTTTTT
TRBV6-5,.,few,TRBJ2-2,CASSIRQMNTGELFF,TGTGCCAGCAGTATACGACAGATGAACACCGGGGAGCTGTTTTTT
TRBV5-1,.,.,TRBJ2-3,CASSLVGRGSTDTQYF,TGCGCCAGCAGCTTGGTAGGCAGGGGTAGCACAGATACGCAGTATTTT
TRBV19,TRBD2,.,TRBJ2-5,CASSSSSGQETQYF,TGTGCCAGTAGTTCGTCTAGCGGACAAGAGACCCAGTACTTC
TRBV3-1/TRBV3-2,TRBD1,.,TRBJ1-6,CASSPRPGGYNSPLHF,TGTGCCAGCAGCCCAAGACCAGGGGGCTATAATTCACCCCTCCACTTT
TRBV5-6,TRBD2,.,TRBJ2-7,CASSFRGGPYEQYF,TGTGCCAGCAGCTTCCGGGGGGGACCCTACGAGCAGTACTTC